Below are 15 T cell receptor beta chains sequenced from a single sample in a study of blood T cell repertoires in COVID-19. Profiled with immunoSEQ multiplex PCR; TCRdb holds only in-frame clones, not every one. This sample carries 250,000 to 300,000 clones, 88% of them seen once, and the ten largest clones take about a tenth. The sample taken for sequencing was peripheral blood. Receptors were obtained from a woman in her 70s with COVID-19, enrolled during active disease.

As to this clone: Distinct nucleotide sequences in the sample also encode this CDR3. The CDR3 region is CSVRLAYEQYF. In DNA, the CDR3 is TGCAGTGTAAGACTAGCGTACGAGCAGTACTTC. The chain couples TRBV20-1 to TRBJ2-7; 8 positions agree with TRBD2. The V segment lost 7 bases and the J segment 4 bases; nucleotides outside the gene matches: 3. From germline, CDR1 is DFQATT and CDR2 SNEGSKA (reference sequence). The CDR3 is 11 residues long.

V usage is TRBV11-3 and J usage is TRBJ1-2; unclear D gene. The germline V gene encodes CDR1 SGHNT and CDR2 YENEEA. V was shortened by 8 bases and J by 1 base, with 17 bases between the two germline ends. This CDR3 contains 15 residues. The CDR3 protein is CASSGRMTLNYGYTF. DNA for the CDR3: TGTGCCAGCTCCGGGAGGATGACACTTAACTATGGCTACACCTTC.

Worth noting for this clone: This CDR3 is also generated by other DNA sequences in the sample. The chain has TRBV18 and TRBJ1-1, with unresolved D. Looked up from germline, CDR1 is KGHSH and CDR2 is LQKENI. This CDR3 comprises 14 residues. V was pared by 3 bases and J by 1 base, with 9 bases between. The CDR3: CASSPPAGNTEAFF. CDR3 DNA: TGTGCCAGCTCACCCCCGGCGGGGAACACTGAAGCTTTCTTT.

V is TRBV7-3 and J is TRBJ2-3; 7 bases are a match to TRBD1. Trimming cost V 6 bases and J 0 bases; bases outside gene matches: 3. The CDR3 consists of 14 residues. Germline CDR1 and CDR2: SGHTA and FQGTGA. The CDR3 reads CASSPGQSTDTQYF. The CDR3 DNA follows: TGTGCCAGCAGTCCGGGACAGAGCACAGATACGCAGTATTTT.

The chain has TRBV18 and TRBJ2-5; the D gene is possibly TRBD2 (6 bases). Germline-derived CDR1 and CDR2 are KGHSH and LQKENI. This CDR3 is 16 amino acids long. V was clipped by 1 base and J by 0 bases, with 12 bases between them. CDR3 in amino acids: CASSPRVSGDQETQYF. The CDR3 bases are TGTGCCAGCTCACCACGGGTTAGCGGAGACCAAGAGACCCAGTACTTC.

The chain carries TRBV5-4 and TRBJ1-5, with TRBD1 identical over 9 bases. CDR3 length equals 15 residues. V trimming: 4 bases; J trimming: 3 bases; junction bases outside the gene matches: 5. In germline, CDR1 is SGHNT, CDR2 YYREEE (reference sequence). The CDR3 region is CASSAGTGNNQPQHF. CDR3 bases: TGTGCCAGCAGCGCCGGGACAGGGAACAATCAGCCCCAGCATTTT.

The chain links TRBV6-6 to TRBJ1-5, with TRBD1 as a possible D gene (6 bases). V was cut by 7 bases and J by 3 bases, with 10 bases left in between. The CDR3 has 13 amino acids. CDR1 is MNHNY and CDR2 is SVGAGI in the germline V gene (reference sequence). This chain's CDR3 is CASNGQFNQPQHF. In nucleotides, the CDR3 is TGTGCCAGCAATGGACAGTTCAATCAGCCCCAGCATTTT.

In its sample, this clone was seen once. CDR3 in DNA: TGTGCCAGCAGTTACTTCAGTAGCGGGGGGAGGGATGAGCAGTTCTTC. Translation gives CASSYFSSGGRDEQFF. V is TRBV6-5 and J is TRBJ2-1; TRBD2 matches 10 bases. CDR1 and CDR2 from the germline V gene are MNHEY and SVGAGI. This CDR3 region has 16 residues. The V and J ends lost 1 base and 8 bases, in that order; junction bases with no gene match: 8.

This sequence joins TRBV6-5 and TRBJ2-5, with D uncertain. CDR3 size: 16 residues. With 0 bases removed from V and 4 bases from J, the gap between germline ends came to 15 bases. The germline gives CDR1 MNHEY, CDR2 SVGAGI. Here the CDR3 DNA reads TGTGCCAGCAGTTACTCGATCAGCCAGGCCCGAGAGACCCAGTACTTC. The encoded protein is CASSYSISQARETQYF.

This chain joins TRBV12-3 or TRBV12-4 and TRBJ1-5; D unresolved. Between the trimmed V and J ends, which lost 4 bases and 5 bases, there was a span of 6 bases. This CDR3 has 12 residues. This chain's CDR3 is CASSYGDQPQHF. The CDR3 region has the DNA TGTGCCAGCAGTTACGGGGATCAGCCCCAGCATTTT.

V is TRBV6-5 and J is TRBJ2-1, with TRBD1 identical over 7 bases. V trimming: 6 bases; J trimming: 0 bases; junction bases outside the gene matches: 5. This CDR3 is 15 amino acids long. CDR1 is MNHEY and CDR2 is SVGAGI in the germline V gene. The CDR3 DNA follows: TGTGCCAGCAGCCTCGACAGGGACTCCTACAATGAGCAGTTCTTC. Protein: CASSLDRDSYNEQFF.

The rearrangement joins TRBV5-5 to TRBJ2-1; D may be TRBD2 (6 bases). Trimming shortened V by 5 bases and J by 7 bases, and 10 bases separated the two germline ends. This CDR3 region has 12 residues. Germline-derived CDR1 and CDR2 are SGHKS and YYEKEE (reference sequence). In nucleotides, the CDR3 is TGTGCCAGCAGGATAGGAGGGAATGAGCAGTTCTTC. It specifies CASRIGGNEQFF.

The J gene is TRBJ2-5, the V gene TRBV28, with D tentatively TRBD1 (7 bases). The V end lost 5 bases, the J end lost 6 bases, and 19 bases lay between the germline ends. In germline, CDR1 is MDHEN, CDR2 SYDVKM. The CDR3 contains 15 residues. CDR3 amino acids: CASSPARGAGKTQYF. In nucleotides, the CDR3 is TGTGCCAGCAGTCCCGCCAGGGGGGCCGGGAAGACCCAGTACTTC.

This sequence joins TRBV5-1 and TRBJ2-1; 9 bases agree with TRBD2. CDR1 SGHRS and CDR2 YFSETQ come from the germline V gene. Trimming removed 4 bases from V and 10 bases from J; junction bases left unmatched: 21. CDR3 size: 18 residues. CDR3 nucleotides: TGCGCCAGCAGCGCATCACGCGGCGGGAGGGATGAGCGGGGCGAGCAGTTCTTC. Protein product: CASSASRGGRDERGEQFF.

The chain joins TRBV30 to TRBJ2-7, with TRBD1 matching 9 bases. Germline lookup yields CDR1 GTSNPN and CDR2 SVGIG (reference sequence). V shed 2 bases, J shed 1 base, and the junction held 9 bases outside the gene matches. CDR3 length: 16 residues. CDR3: CAWSLGPGQGSYEQYF. The CDR3 nucleotides read TGTGCCTGGAGTTTGGGACCGGGACAGGGTTCCTACGAGCAGTACTTC.